A selection of T cell receptor beta chains follows, all from one sample in a study of neurological immune-mediated disorders. TCRdb fed the 5' RACE reads into MiXCR, producing one record per CDR3 protein. The data show almost 85,000 distinct CDR3 sequences, 2.5% to 3% seen once. The sequenced sample consisted of PBMCs. These receptors were taken from a woman in her thirties with multiple sclerosis. Each CDR3 is given with its conserved first and last residue. A D gene is named only where the DNA matches it firmly. Size is omitted from some rows. Given values are once, few, many or a class for expanded clones.

v_call	d_call	clone_size	j_call	cdr3_nt	cdr3_aa
TRBV5-1	-	many	TRBJ2-3	TGCGCCAGCAGCTTGGAAGGTTCGGGACGAACTACAGATACGCAGTATTTT	CASSLEGSGRTTDTQYF
TRBV20-1	-	many	TRBJ2-6	TGCAGTGCTAGGGCAGGACGGCCCTCTGGGGCCAACGTCCTGACTTTC	CSARAGRPSGANVLTF
TRBV4-3	-	many	TRBJ2-7	TGCGCCAGCAGCCAAGATCGGGAGATCTACGAGCAGTACTTC	CASSQDREIYEQYF
TRBV7-2	-	many	TRBJ2-1	TGTGCCAGCAGCTTGACTGGGCCGCGGGAACGAATCTACAATGAGCAGTTCTTC	CASSLTGPRERIYNEQFF
TRBV10-3	-	many	TRBJ1-3	TGTGCCATCAGTGAGTCAGGAGGAAACACCATATATTTT	CAISESGGNTIYF
TRBV3-1	-	many	TRBJ2-3	TGTGCCAGCGGGACCTCAGATACGCAGTATTTT	CASGTSDTQYF
TRBV20-1	-	many	TRBJ2-5	TGCAGTGCTCCCAGACTAGTTGAGGAGTACTTC	CSAPRLVEEYF
TRBV12-3/TRBV12-4	TRBD1	many	TRBJ1-1	TGTGCCAGCAGTCGAGACAGGGGGGGAGACACTGAAGCTTTCTTT	CASSRDRGGDTEAFF
TRBV7-9	-	many	TRBJ2-1	TGTGCCAGCAGCTTTCAACGCCGACTAGTCCCCTACAATGAGCAGTTCTTC	CASSFQRRLVPYNEQFF
TRBV27	-	many	TRBJ1-6	TGTGCCAGCAGTACCCAGGGGAATTCACCCCTCCACTTT	CASSTQGNSPLHF
TRBV20-1	-	many	TRBJ2-3	TGCAGTGTCGGCCGTTCCGAGGATACGCAGTATTTT	CSVGRSEDTQYF
TRBV20-1	TRBD1	-	TRBJ1-2	TGCAGTGCTATGCTGTCGGGACAGAACTATGGCTACACCTTC	CSAMLSGQNYGYTF
TRBV4-3	-	many	TRBJ2-5	TGCGCCAGCAGCCAAGACAGGGGAAATTGGGAGACCCAGTACTTC	CASSQDRGNWETQYF
TRBV29-1	TRBD1	many	TRBJ1-4	TGCAGCGTTGGTGTCAGGGGGGGGGAAAAACTGTTTTTT	CSVGVRGGEKLFF
TRBV12-3/TRBV12-4	-	many	TRBJ2-3	TGTGCCAGCAGGGGGGGAGCGACAGATACGCAGTATTTT	CASRGGATDTQYF
TRBV7-8	-	many	TRBJ2-1	TGTGCCAGCAGCTTAGTTATCCAGCGGAGGTACAATGAGCAGTTCTTC	CASSLVIQRRYNEQFF
TRBV6-2/TRBV6-3	-	many	TRBJ1-5	TGTGCCAGCAGTTACACGAATAGCAATCAGCCCCAGCATTTT	CASSYTNSNQPQHF
TRBV29-1	TRBD1	many	TRBJ1-2	TGCAGCGCCTACGACAGGGGCGGCTACACCTTC	CSAYDRGGYTF
TRBV27	-	many	TRBJ1-1	TGTGCCAGCTTAGGGGGGACTGAAGCTTTCTTT	CASLGGTEAFF
TRBV20-1	TRBD2	-	TRBJ2-1	TGCAGTGCTGGCGGGAGTCTCCCCTACAATGCGCAGTTCTTC	CSAGGSLPYNAQFF
TRBV9	TRBD1	many	TRBJ2-1	TGTGCCAGCAGCGACGGGACAGTCCCCTACAATGAGCAGTTCTTC	CASSDGTVPYNEQFF
TRBV20-1	-	many	TRBJ2-1	TGCAGTGCTAGGCAGGGAACCCTTGCAGAGCAGTTCTTC	CSARQGTLAEQFF
TRBV5-1	TRBD1	many	TRBJ1-1	TGCGCCAGCAGCGGGACAGGGGGAAACACTGAAGCTTTCTTT	CASSGTGGNTEAFF
TRBV25-1	-	many	TRBJ1-2	TGTGCCAGCAGTGATAGAAAGGAGCCGACCGTCTATGGCTACACCTTC	CASSDRKEPTVYGYTF
TRBV5-1	TRBD1	many	TRBJ2-2	TGCGCCACCACCCTAGGGACAGCGAACACCGGGGAGCTGTTTTTT	CATTLGTANTGELFF
TRBV9	TRBD2	many	TRBJ2-1	TGTGCCAGCAGCCCTAGCGGGACACGCGGCAATGAGCAGTTCTTC	CASSPSGTRGNEQFF
TRBV6-2/TRBV6-3	-	many	TRBJ1-5	TGTGCCAGCAGTGAACAGGGACATCAGCCCCAGCATTTT	CASSEQGHQPQHF
TRBV27	-	many	TRBJ1-2	TGTGCCAGCAGTTTGTACAGAAACTATGGCTACACCTTC	CASSLYRNYGYTF
TRBV5-1	-	many	TRBJ2-1	TGCGCCACCTCCCTTGCGGGGGCCAATGAGCAGTTCTTC	CATSLAGANEQFF
TRBV12-3/TRBV12-4	TRBD1	many	TRBJ1-1	TGTGCCAGCAGCCACCCAGGACAGGGGATGAACACTGAAGCTTTCTTT	CASSHPGQGMNTEAFF
TRBV12-3/TRBV12-4	TRBD2	many	TRBJ2-1	TGTGCCAGCAGTCCGGGACTAGCGGGAAAGAATGAGCAGTTCTTC	CASSPGLAGKNEQFF
TRBV12-3/TRBV12-4	-	many	TRBJ2-3	TGTGCCAGCACCATCGGGAGTCCGGCAGATACGCAGTATTTT	CASTIGSPADTQYF
TRBV5-5	TRBD2	many	TRBJ2-7	TGTGCCAGCAGCTTACTAGCGGGAAGTGCCTACGAGCAGTACTTC	CASSLLAGSAYEQYF
TRBV20-1	-	many	TRBJ2-6	TGCAGTGCTGGATCTCTCAGACTCGGGGCCAACGTCCTGACTTTC	CSAGSLRLGANVLTF
TRBV6-5	-	many	TRBJ1-1	TGTGCCAGCAGTTACTCCGCTCTGGGGGGAGGCAGGGAAGTAAAAGCTTTCTTT	CASSYSALGGGREVKAFF
TRBV6-5	TRBD1	many	TRBJ1-1	TGTGCCAGCAGTACAGGGGCTGTAACTGAAGCTTTCTTT	CASSTGAVTEAFF
TRBV10-3	-	many	TRBJ1-4	TGTGCCATCAGTGAGTACGCGCCCGCGAATCCGTCAACTAATGAAAAACTGTTTTTT	CAISEYAPANPSTNEKLFF
TRBV15	TRBD1	many	TRBJ1-5	TGTGCCACCAGCAGAGGGGCAGGGGGCGATCAGCCCCAGCATTTT	CATSRGAGGDQPQHF
TRBV24-1	-	many	TRBJ2-1	TGTGCCACCAGTGACCCTCCTGGAGATGAGCAGTTCTTC	CATSDPPGDEQFF
TRBV20-1	TRBD2	many	TRBJ2-1	TGCAGTGCTAGCCCCCTAGCGGGAGCTGACAATGAGCAGTTCTTC	CSASPLAGADNEQFF
TRBV7-9	TRBD1	many	TRBJ2-7	TGTGCCAGCAGCCCTCGGGACAGGGATATCGGGGAGCAGTACTTC	CASSPRDRDIGEQYF
TRBV20-1	TRBD2	many	TRBJ2-4	TGCAGTGCAGAATTCGCTAGCGGAGCCAAAAACATTCAGTACTTC	CSAEFASGAKNIQYF
TRBV9	-	-	TRBJ2-1	TGTGCCAGCAGCGTCCGAGAGGGGATTAGCTCCTACAATGAGCAGTTCTTC	CASSVREGISSYNEQFF
TRBV28	TRBD2	many	TRBJ2-1	TGTGCCAGCGGACTAGCGGACCGCTCCTACAATGAGCAGTTCTTC	CASGLADRSYNEQFF
TRBV7-2	-	many	TRBJ1-6	TGTGCCAGCAGCCCTGCTGGACGAAAGAATTCACCCCTCCACTTT	CASSPAGRKNSPLHF
TRBV18	TRBD1	-	TRBJ2-7	TGTGCCAGCTCCCGAGGGGGGACAGGGGACTACGAGCAGTACTTC	CASSRGGTGDYEQYF
TRBV5-1	TRBD1	many	TRBJ2-1	TGCGCCAGCAGCCCCGGACAGGGGGAAGGCGATGAGCAGTTCTTC	CASSPGQGEGDEQFF
TRBV28	-	many	TRBJ2-1	TGTGCCAGCAGTTTTTCCTCAGGCTACAATGAGCAGTTCTTC	CASSFSSGYNEQFF